Following are 6 T cell receptor beta chains from one sample sequenced in a study of CD8+ T cells in alopecia areata. TCR sequencing used cDNA made by reverse transcription of extracted RNA. The assay was immunoSEQ multiplex PCR, and TCRdb's table has in-frame clones only and misses some. The sample records approximately 59,000 clones, about half being singletons. The input for sequencing was CD8+ T cells sorted from blood, taken at week 0. The receptor set was obtained from a human donor with alopecia areata.

The gene calls are TRBV29-1 and TRBJ1-1; D possibly corresponds to TRBD1 (6 bases). The ends were cut back, 4 bases at V and 10 bases at J, with 16 bases in the middle. The length of the CDR3 is 12 residues. Germline V gene data show CDR1 as SQVTM and CDR2 as ANQGSEA. The chain's CDR3 is CSVGDGRGTAFF. DNA of the CDR3: TGCAGCGTTGGAGATGGCAGGGGTACAGCTTTCTTT.

The V gene is TRBV30, the J gene TRBJ2-7, with 10 bases aligning to TRBD1. Germline CDR1 is GTSNPN and CDR2 is SVGIG (reference sequence). V shed 1 base, J shed 5 bases, and the junction held 5 bases outside the gene matches. CDR3 length equals 14 residues. CDR3 in amino acids: CAWSGGTGAHEQYF. CDR3 in DNA: TGTGCCTGGAGTGGCGGGACAGGGGCCCACGAGCAGTACTTC.

This chain joins TRBV29-1 and TRBJ1-2, with a possible D match to TRBD1 (5 bases). CDR1 is SQVTM and CDR2 is ANQGSEA in the germline V gene. CDR3 size: 12 residues. Trimming removed 2 bases at V and 6 bases at J, with 10 bases between. The CDR3 DNA reads TGCAGCGTTGAACTGGGGCAGGATGGCTACACCTTC. Amino acids: CSVELGQDGYTF.

V and J are TRBV7-9 and TRBJ2-3; TRBD2 matches at 9 bases. The germline V gene has CDR1 SEHNR and CDR2 FQNEAQ (reference sequence). V shed 5 bases, J shed 0 bases, and the junction held 3 bases outside the gene matches. This CDR3 has 15 residues. The CDR3 DNA reads as TGTGCCAGCAGCCATGGACTAGCGAGCACAGATACGCAGTATTTT. Translation gives CASSHGLASTDTQYF.

The chain joins TRBV29-1 to TRBJ2-2; TRBD1 aligns across 11 bases. Germline trimming cut 7 bases from V and 7 bases from J; bases unmatched to any gene: 5. The CDR3 totals 13 residues. CDR1 and CDR2 (germline): SQVTM, ANQGSEA. This chain's CDR3 is CSARTGGGGELFF. The CDR3 bases are TGCAGCGCCCGGACAGGGGGCGGCGGGGAGCTGTTTTTT.

This chain connects TRBV19 to TRBJ2-7; D not certain. CDR3 length: 13 residues. CDR1 LNHDA and CDR2 SQIVND come from the germline V gene (reference sequence). Trimming removed 3 bases at V and 7 bases at J, with 13 bases between. The CDR3 DNA follows: TGTGCCAGTAGTATCGCATGGGGAAGAGAGCAGTACTTC. Translated, it gives CASSIAWGREQYF.